The 21 T cell receptor beta chains given below trace back to one sample, sequenced in a study of CD8 T cells in Susac syndrome. Roughly 0.45 to 1 ug RNA was reverse transcribed with random hexamers. MiXCR, run by TCRdb on the immunoSEQ multiplex PCR reads, gives a single entry per CDR3 protein. The repertoire holds about 200,000 distinct CDR3 sequences, with roughly 94% as singletons. The sample taken for sequencing was CD4+ T cells from PBMCs. The receptors here all came from a human donor with multiple sclerosis.

V gene TRBV3-1 combines with J gene TRBJ1-5; D might be TRBD1 (6 bases). The ends were cut back, 4 bases at V and 1 base at J, with 14 bases in the middle. CDR3 length equals 16 residues. CDR1 is LGHDT and CDR2 is YNNKEL in the germline V gene (reference sequence). CDR3 in amino acids: CASSRSEGVSNQPQHF. The CDR3 DNA follows: TGTGCCAGCAGCCGAAGCGAGGGGGTCAGCAATCAGCCCCAGCATTTT.

This chain connects TRBV14 to TRBJ1-6; D is undetermined. CDR1 and CDR2 (germline): SGHDN, FVKESK. The CDR3 length is 14 residues. Trimming took 2 bases from V and 11 from J, leaving 13 bases between them. CDR3 amino acids: CASSQTFTGTPLHF. The DNA for the CDR3 is TGTGCCAGCAGCCAAACCTTTACGGGGACACCCCTCCACTTT.

The V call is TRBV15, the J call TRBJ2-1, with D perhaps TRBD1 (5 bases). Germline assignment: CDR1 LNHNV and CDR2 YYDKDF (reference sequence). The CDR3 totals 13 residues. The V end was cut by 6 bases, the J end by 7 bases, with 13 bases between. The CDR3 DNA sequence: TGTGCCACCAGAGGGGTCATGACGAATGAGCAGTTCTTC. It yields the protein CATRGVMTNEQFF. Looking up the rest from reference TRBV15 and TRBJ2-1 gives the full variable domain: DAMVIQNPRYQVTQFGKPVTLSCSQTLNHNVMYWYQQKSSQAPKLLFHYYDKDFNNEADTPDNFQSRRPNTSFCFLDIRSPGLGDTAMYLCATRGVMTNEQFFGPGTRLTVL.

The chain carries TRBV7-2 and TRBJ2-1; D not resolved. Germline CDR1 reads SGHTA; CDR2 reads FQGNSA. This CDR3 has 14 residues. The ends were cut back, 2 bases at V and 5 bases at J, with 10 bases in the middle. DNA for the CDR3: TGTGCCAGCAGCTTACAGCGCAAACACAATGAGCAGTTCTTC. Its protein product is CASSLQRKHNEQFF.

This clonotype was seen a few times. DNA for the CDR3: TGCAGCGTTGCAGGGAATCGCAATCAGCCCCAGCATTTT. Its translation: CSVAGNRNQPQHF. The gene calls are TRBV29-1 and TRBJ1-5, with D perhaps TRBD1 (5 bases). The germline CDR1 and CDR2 sequences are SQVTM and ANQGSEA. V dropped 4 bases and J dropped 2 bases, with 9 bases sitting between them. The CDR3 runs 13 residues.

The V gene is TRBV4-2, the J gene TRBJ1-6, with 7 bases identical to TRBD1. The germline V gene encodes CDR1 LGHNA and CDR2 YNFKEQ. CDR3 length: 15 amino acids. The ends lost 0 bases at V and 10 bases at J; junction bases unmatched: 6. For the CDR3, the DNA is TGTGCCAGCAGCCAAGATCTGAACAGGGGATCACCCCTCCACTTT. Its translation is CASSQDLNRGSPLHF.

This chain uses TRBV25-1 with TRBJ1-2, with 7 bases that match TRBD1. Trimming removed 6 bases from V and 2 bases from J; junction bases left unmatched: 6. Looked up from germline, CDR1 is MGHDK and CDR2 is SYGVNS. The CDR3 sequence is 14 residues long. The CDR3 DNA sequence: TGTGCCAGCAGCGTGGGACAGTTAAACTATGGCTACACCTTC. Protein product: CASSVGQLNYGYTF.

The count of this clonotype is one. The gene calls are TRBV29-1 and TRBJ2-1, with a weak D call TRBD1 (6 bases). The CDR3 consists of 13 residues. The V end lost 3 bases, the J end lost 3 bases, and 9 bases lay between the germline ends. From germline, CDR1 is SQVTM and CDR2 ANQGSEA. CDR3 DNA sequence: TGCAGCGTTGACAGGGGCTTCTACAATGAGCAGTTCTTC. Translating gives CSVDRGFYNEQFF.

As DNA, the CDR3 is TGTGCCAGCTCACCACCGGGGTGGACAGGGGCCGGCGCTGAAGCTTTCTTT. Translated: CASSPPGWTGAGAEAFF. This rearrangement joins TRBV18 to TRBJ1-1, with 9 nucleotides matching TRBD1. Germline trimming cut 0 bases from V and 6 bases from J; bases unmatched to any gene: 11. The CDR3 length is 17 residues. Germline loops: CDR1 KGHSH, CDR2 LQKENI.

The V call is TRBV3-1, the J call TRBJ1-6; D is undetermined. V was pared by 4 bases and J by 9 bases, with 16 bases between. The CDR3 runs 15 residues. The germline gives CDR1 LGHDT, CDR2 YNNKEL (reference sequence). Here the CDR3 DNA reads TGTGCCAGCAGCCTAAGAACAAGTTTTGGTTCACCCCTCCACTTT. Protein sequence: CASSLRTSFGSPLHF. Complete variable domain (other parts from reference TRBV3-1 and TRBJ1-6): DTAVSQTPKYLVTQMGNDKSIKCEQNLGHDTMYWYKQDSKKFLKIMFSYNNKELIINETVPNRFSPKSPDKAHLNLHINSLELGDSAVYFCASSLRTSFGSPLHFGNGTRLTVT.

The rearrangement links TRBV9 to TRBJ2-3; the D is unclear. The CDR3 consists of 14 residues. With 4 bases removed from V and 5 bases from J, the gap between germline ends came to 14 bases. The germline V gene encodes CDR1 SGDLS and CDR2 YYNGEE. This CDR3 reads CASSPPWAEDTQYF. CDR3 nucleotide sequence: TGTGCCAGCAGCCCCCCCTGGGCGGAAGATACGCAGTATTTT.

This chain's CDR3 is CASSSRGEREAFF. The CDR3 DNA sequence: TGTGCCAGCAGTTCGCGTGGGGAGCGTGAAGCTTTCTTT. This chain joins TRBV27 and TRBJ1-1; no clear D. The CDR3 is 13 amino acids. Trimming left V 4 bases short and J 7 bases short, with 13 bases between. Germline lookup yields CDR1 MNHEY and CDR2 SMNVEV (reference sequence).

The chain links TRBV4-2 to TRBJ2-1, with 7 bases matching TRBD2. Germline lookup yields CDR1 LGHNA and CDR2 YNFKEQ. The CDR3 runs to 12 residues. Germline trimming cut 4 bases from V and 10 bases from J; bases unmatched to any gene: 4. For the CDR3, the DNA is TGTGCCAGCAGCCGACCGGGACTAGAGCAGTTCTTC. Translation: CASSRPGLEQFF.

This chain uses TRBV20-1 with TRBJ2-5, with D tentatively TRBD1 (5 bases). With 2 bases removed from V and 0 bases from J, the gap between germline ends came to 16 bases. The CDR3 covers 16 residues. In germline, CDR1 is DFQATT, CDR2 SNEGSKA (reference sequence). The CDR3 protein is CSARPFLTAYQETQYF. The CDR3 DNA reads TGCAGTGCTAGACCATTCCTGACAGCTTACCAAGAGACCCAGTACTTC.

This clonotype was counted a single time. The chain combines TRBV18 with TRBJ1-1, with 8 bases fitting TRBD1. V shed 0 bases, J shed 6 bases, and the junction held 9 bases outside the gene matches. Germline CDR1 KGHSH, CDR2 LQKENI. This CDR3 spans 16 amino acids. CDR3: CASSPPIDRGYAEAFF. The CDR3 DNA follows: TGTGCCAGCTCACCACCGATTGACAGGGGTTACGCTGAAGCTTTCTTT.

The gene calls are TRBV10-3 and TRBJ2-5; 7 nucleotides match TRBD1. The CDR3 is made up of 14 amino acids. Germline V CDR1 and CDR2: ENHRY, SYGVKD. The trim removed 2 bases at V and 2 bases at J, leaving 2 bases unmatched. The DNA for the CDR3 is TGTGCCATCAGTGAGGGGACAGCTCAAGAGACCCAGTACTTC. Translating it yields CAISEGTAQETQYF.

DNA of the CDR3: TGCAGCGTGGGGACAGGGGCTGGGTATGGCTACACCTTC. Translation: CSVGTGAGYGYTF. This chain uses TRBV29-1 with TRBJ1-2; 10 bases fit TRBD1. The trim removed 6 bases at V and 5 bases at J, leaving 6 bases unmatched. Germline-derived CDR1 and CDR2 are SQVTM and ANQGSEA. The CDR3 has 13 amino acids.

V usage is TRBV5-1 and J usage is TRBJ1-2; possibly TRBD1 for D (6 bases). Germline V gives CDR1 SGHRS, CDR2 YFSETQ. This CDR3 is 13 amino acids long. The ends were cut back, 1 base at V and 4 bases at J, with 8 bases in the middle. The DNA of the CDR3 is TGCGCCAGCAGCTTGCCAGGGGTCTATGGCTACACCTTC. It translates to CASSLPGVYGYTF.

The chain is built from TRBV20-1 and TRBJ2-7; D is undetermined. The CDR3 covers 13 residues. The V end lost 7 bases, the J end lost 5 bases, and 18 bases lay between the germline ends. The germline gives CDR1 DFQATT, CDR2 SNEGSKA (reference sequence). CDR3 in amino acids: CSVRPASRDEQYF. For the CDR3, the DNA is TGCAGTGTCCGACCGGCTAGTCGGGACGAGCAGTACTTC.

The chain employs TRBV29-1 and TRBJ2-7, with 10 bases matching TRBD1. CDR3 length equals 13 residues. The germline V gene encodes CDR1 SQVTM and CDR2 ANQGSEA. V was clipped by 8 bases and J by 6 bases; unmatched bases: 10. The CDR3 sequence: CSTGTGVEGEQYF. The CDR3 region has the DNA TGCAGCACCGGGACAGGGGTCGAGGGCGAGCAGTACTTC.

V and J are TRBV29-1 and TRBJ1-2; tentatively, D is TRBD1 (5 bases). V was cut by 6 bases and J by 6 bases, with 14 bases left in between. The CDR3 is 12 amino acids. Germline V gene data show CDR1 as SQVTM and CDR2 as ANQGSEA. For the CDR3, the DNA is TGCAGCGTGGATCAGGGAGGTAATGGCTACACCTTC. It yields the protein CSVDQGGNGYTF.